The 31 T cell receptor beta chains below were found in one sample sequenced in a study of T cells after posttransplantation cyclophosphamide. Sampled 1 year posttransplant, controls received myeloablative marrow transplants, methotrexate and a calcineurin inhibitor. Produced via immunoSEQ multiplex PCR; TCRdb's table is partial and in-frame only. The table shows fewer than 25,000 clones, with around 89% occurring only once. The starting material was PBMCs, obtained after an allogeneic stem cell transplant with a calcineurin inhibitor and methotrexate. These receptors came from a female patient aged 50-59 years who received an allogeneic stem cell transplant from an unrelated donor, was CMV-positive, and had chronic GVHD only. The graft donor may have contributed some T cells.

The chain recombines TRBV5-1 with TRBJ2-7; possible D gene TRBD1, 6 bases. The CDR3 length is 15 residues. The V and J ends lost 0 bases and 2 bases respectively, with 12 bases between them. Germline V gene sequence: CDR1 SGHRS, CDR2 YFSETQ. CDR3 nucleotide sequence: TGCGCCAGCAGCTTGGGTGACAGGACGGCCTACGAGCAGTACTTC. Translation: CASSLGDRTAYEQYF.

The V gene is TRBV2, the J gene TRBJ1-2; D remains ambiguous. The germline gives CDR1 SNHLY, CDR2 FYNNEI. The length of the CDR3 is 14 residues. Trimming pared 6 bases from V and 6 bases from J, leaving 17 bases between. The CDR3 DNA follows: TGTGCCAGCAGCCCGGAGAGTAGTGGTCATGGCTACACCTTC. It encodes CASSPESSGHGYTF.

The V call is TRBV5-1, the J call TRBJ1-1; TRBD1 might be the D (6 bases). This CDR3 comprises 15 residues. The V end was cut by 2 bases, the J end by 3 bases, with 14 bases between. The germline V gene encodes CDR1 SGHRS and CDR2 YFSETQ. Written as DNA, the CDR3 is TGCGCCAGCAGCTTTCAGCCGGCAGGGGACACTGAAGCTTTCTTT. This codes for CASSFQPAGDTEAFF.

The rearrangement uses TRBV30 and TRBJ2-2, with 7 bases aligning to TRBD2. The CDR3 is 15 residues long. V lost 2 bases, J lost 3 bases, and 6 bases stayed unmatched. Germline-derived CDR1 and CDR2 are GTSNPN and SVGIG (reference sequence). The CDR3 sequence is CAWSTSGIDTGELFF. CDR3 in DNA: TGTGCCTGGAGTACCAGCGGGATAGACACCGGGGAGCTGTTTTTT.

This chain uses TRBV5-3 with TRBJ2-5; TRBD2 agrees at 11 bases. TRBV5-3 is labeled an ORF, and its function is uncertain. Trimming at V came to 4 bases and at J to 5 bases, leaving 10 bases not matched to a gene. CDR3 length: 16 amino acids. The CDR3: CARSALTSGMVETQYF. The DNA for the CDR3 is TGTGCCAGAAGCGCCCTGACTAGCGGGATGGTCGAGACCCAGTACTTC.

The chain employs TRBV7-9 and TRBJ2-5; possibly TRBD1 for D (6 bases). The CDR3 covers 15 residues. Germline CDR1 and CDR2: SEHNR and FQNEAQ (reference sequence). Trimming shortened V by 4 bases and J by 2 bases, and 14 bases separated the two germline ends. This CDR3 reads CASSSYRVPQETQYF. CDR3 nucleotide sequence: TGTGCCAGCAGCTCGTACAGGGTGCCTCAAGAGACCCAGTACTTC.

In this sample, this clone turned up a few times. This chain links TRBV14 with TRBJ1-1; no clear D. The CDR3 is 15 residues long. Germline V gene data show CDR1 as SGHDN and CDR2 as FVKESK. V was shortened by 4 bases and J by 1 base, with 13 bases between the two germline ends. This chain's CDR3 is CASSPIVLRNTEAFF. The CDR3, as DNA: TGTGCCAGCAGCCCAATTGTTTTGAGGAACACTGAAGCTTTCTTT.

The sample holds a few counts of this clone. The J gene is TRBJ1-3, the V gene TRBV7-8; D not resolved. Deletions cut 5 bases from V and 0 bases from J, with 14 bases between. Germline loops: CDR1 SGHVS, CDR2 FQNEAQ. This CDR3 region has 16 residues. CDR3 loop: CASSPGGILSGNTIYF. In DNA, the CDR3 is TGTGCCAGCAGCCCAGGAGGCATCCTCTCTGGAAACACCATATATTTT.

This clone turned up a few times. This chain connects TRBV2 to TRBJ1-3, with 7 bases lining up with TRBD1. V lost 6 bases to trimming and J lost 0 bases; unmatched junction nucleotides: 5. The CDR3 runs to 15 residues. Germline CDR1 SNHLY, CDR2 FYNNEI. CDR3 coding DNA: TGTGCCAGCAGGTTACAGGGGAACTCTGGAAACACCATATATTTT. It specifies CASRLQGNSGNTIYF.

This clone has just a few counts. This chain uses TRBV9 with TRBJ2-1; TRBD1 aligns across 8 bases. The CDR3 loop spans 16 amino acids. Germline V CDR1 and CDR2: SGDLS, YYNGEE. The junction had 9 bases not matched to a gene; V was cut back by 1 base and J by 6 bases. The CDR3 is CASSVIESGGGNEQFF. The CDR3 nucleotides are TGTGCCAGCAGCGTAATTGAGTCAGGGGGCGGCAATGAGCAGTTCTTC.

The V gene is TRBV4-1, the J gene TRBJ2-3, with 9 bases that match TRBD1. Germline CDR1 MGHRA, CDR2 YSYEKL. V was pared by 3 bases and J by 3 bases, with 10 bases of the junction left unmatched. CDR3 length: 17 residues. CDR3 region: CASSHLGMDRGTDTQYF. CDR3 DNA sequence: TGCGCCAGCAGCCACCTGGGGATGGACAGGGGTACAGATACGCAGTATTTT.

This clone was detected only once. The rearrangement uses TRBV11-2 and TRBJ2-7, with 7 positions matching TRBD2. Germline V gene data show CDR1 as SGHAT and CDR2 as FQNNGV. CDR3 length: 16 residues. J gave up 0 bases and V 3 bases, and 8 bases lay outside the gene matches. The CDR3 spells CASSFLSGRTSYEQYF. CDR3 coding DNA: TGTGCCAGCAGCTTTTTATCCGGGAGGACCTCCTACGAGCAGTACTTC.

The chain couples TRBV7-6 to TRBJ2-7; 10 bases are shared with TRBD1. The CDR3 has 17 residues. Germline CDR1 SGHVS, CDR2 FNYEAQ. V shed 0 bases and J 0 bases; nucleotides not matched to a gene: 5. CDR3 amino acids: CASSLAGDRGYSYEQYF. The CDR3 nucleotides are TGTGCCAGCAGCTTAGCGGGGGACAGGGGCTACTCCTACGAGCAGTACTTC.

The chain joins TRBV19 to TRBJ2-5; 12 bases match TRBD2. J lost 5 bases, V lost 10 bases, and 5 bases had no gene match. This CDR3 comprises 13 residues. Germline lookup yields CDR1 LNHDA and CDR2 SQIVND (reference sequence). The CDR3 loop is CATGLAGSETQYF. The CDR3 DNA sequence: TGTGCCACGGGACTAGCGGGTTCGGAGACCCAGTACTTC. The variable domain in full, with the rest retrieved from reference TRBV19 and TRBJ2-5, is DGGITQSPKYLFRKEGQNVTLSCEQNLNHDAMYWYRQDPGQGLRLIYYSQIVNDFQKGDIAEGYSVSREKKESFPLTVTSAQKNPTAFYLCATGLAGSETQYFGPGTRLLVL.

This CDR3 is CASSLDDRRRETQYF. Written as DNA, the CDR3 is TGTGCCAGCAGCTTAGATGACAGGAGGCGAGAGACCCAGTACTTC. This chain links TRBV11-2 with TRBJ2-5, with D perhaps matching TRBD1 (6 bases). CDR3 length: 15 amino acids. The germline V gene encodes CDR1 SGHAT and CDR2 FQNNGV. V dropped 0 bases and J dropped 4 bases, with 12 bases sitting between them.

This clone was observed a single time. The gene calls are TRBV7-9 and TRBJ2-7, with 7 nucleotides matching TRBD1. Germline-derived CDR1 and CDR2 are SEHNR and FQNEAQ (reference sequence). J lost 6 bases, V lost 2 bases, and 7 bases had no gene match. This CDR3 is built from 14 residues. CDR3: CASSLKGGTSEQYF. CDR3 in DNA: TGTGCCAGCAGCTTAAAAGGGGGCACCAGCGAGCAGTACTTC.

This clone was seen a single time. This sequence joins TRBV27 and TRBJ2-7, with 10 positions matching TRBD1. Unmatched junction bases numbered 12, after V lost 7 bases and J lost 6 bases. The germline CDR1 and CDR2 sequences are MNHEY and SMNVEV (reference sequence). The CDR3 runs to 15 residues. CDR3 bases: TGTGCCAGCACAGCTTTAGGGACAGGGGTGGGCGAGCAGTACTTC. This translates into CASTALGTGVGEQYF.

The J gene is TRBJ2-1, the V gene TRBV27, with TRBD2 as a possible D gene (5 bases). The CDR3 consists of 13 residues. Germline loops: CDR1 MNHEY, CDR2 SMNVEV (reference sequence). Trimming cost V 4 bases and J 9 bases, with 13 bases left between them. CDR3 amino acids: CASSSGIFSEQFF. CDR3 nucleotide sequence: TGTGCCAGCAGTTCCGGGATTTTTAGTGAGCAGTTCTTC.

The chain is built from TRBV5-1 and TRBJ2-7; the match to TRBD1 covers 7 bases. Germline V gives CDR1 SGHRS, CDR2 YFSETQ. Losses at the gene ends were 7 bases for V and 2 bases for J; bases not matched to a gene: 12. CDR3 length equals 15 residues. CDR3 region: CASHSTSGTAYEQYF. The CDR3, as DNA: TGCGCCAGCCACTCAACTTCCGGGACAGCCTACGAGCAGTACTTC.

This chain connects TRBV12-1 to TRBJ1-5. TRBV12-1 is classified as a pseudogene. This CDR3 is built from 18 residues. The CDR3 is CAIKPKQPRDFSNQPQHF. CDR3 DNA sequence: TGTGCCATCAAACCAAAACAACCCCGGGACTTTAGCAATCAGCCCCAGCATTTT.

This chain links TRBV5-1 with TRBJ2-2, with 10 bases that match TRBD1. CDR1 SGHRS and CDR2 YFSETQ come from the germline V gene. V shed 3 bases, J shed 9 bases, and the junction held 5 bases outside the gene matches. The CDR3 has 14 amino acids. In DNA form, the CDR3 reads TGCGCCAGCAGCTCAGACAGGGGGCAAAGGGAGCTGTTTTTT. The encoded protein is CASSSDRGQRELFF.

The chain joins TRBV27 to TRBJ2-7, with TRBD1 matching over 8 bases. This CDR3 has 13 amino acids. Germline trimming cut 4 bases from V and 4 bases from J; bases unmatched to any gene: 3. Germline lookup yields CDR1 MNHEY and CDR2 SMNVEV (reference sequence). The CDR3 is CASSWQGAYEQYF. The CDR3, as DNA: TGTGCCAGCAGTTGGCAGGGGGCTTACGAGCAGTACTTC.

This clone was seen more than once but under ten times. The gene calls are TRBV7-9 and TRBJ2-4, with D tentatively TRBD1 (6 bases). Between the trimmed V and J ends, which lost 5 bases and 13 bases, there was a span of 18 bases. This CDR3 has 13 residues. Germline V gene sequence: CDR1 SEHNR, CDR2 FQNEAQ (reference sequence). The CDR3 reads CASSHATTGHQYF. The CDR3 DNA is TGTGCCAGCAGCCACGCGACTACGGGACACCAGTACTTC.

V usage is TRBV7-9 and J usage is TRBJ2-2; 10 bases map to TRBD1. CDR3 length: 19 amino acids. The germline CDR1 and CDR2 sequences are SEHNR and FQNEAQ (reference sequence). The trim removed 5 bases at V and 1 base at J, leaving 13 bases unmatched. The CDR3: CASSPSPGTGDLNTGELFF. The CDR3 region has the DNA TGTGCCAGCAGCCCTTCTCCCGGGACAGGGGATTTGAACACCGGGGAGCTGTTTTTT. Variable domain in full (rest from reference TRBV7-9 and TRBJ2-2): DTGVSQNPRHKITKRGQNVTFRCDPISEHNRLYWYRQTLGQGPEFLTYFQNEAQLEKSRLLSDRFSAERPKGSFSTLEIQRTEQGDSAMYLCASSPSPGTGDLNTGELFFGEGSRLTVL.

The V and J genes are TRBV7-9 and TRBJ2-7; TRBD1 matches at 7 bases. The CDR3 loop spans 12 amino acids. With V trimmed by 5 bases and J by 5 bases, 3 bases remained unmatched. The germline V gene has CDR1 SEHNR and CDR2 FQNEAQ (reference sequence). The CDR3 region has the DNA TGTGCCAGCAGCGGGACAGCTCACGAGCAGTACTTC. This translates into CASSGTAHEQYF.

This sequence joins TRBV28 and TRBJ2-7; 8 positions agree with TRBD1. CDR1 and CDR2 (germline): MDHEN, SYDVKM. Trimming at V came to 3 bases and at J to 9 bases, leaving 13 bases not matched to a gene. This CDR3 spans 15 amino acids. The CDR3 DNA follows: TGTGCCAGCAGTTTCCCAGGACAGGGAGATGTCGGGCAGTACTTC. Its protein product is CASSFPGQGDVGQYF.

This sequence joins TRBV2 and TRBJ2-2; the match to TRBD2 covers 15 bases. The CDR3 covers 17 residues. V lost 6 bases and J lost 4; bases outside the gene matches: 6. Germline-derived CDR1 and CDR2 are SNHLY and FYNNEI. CDR3 DNA sequence: TGTGCCAGCAGCGGACTAGCGGGAGGGCGGGCCACCGGGGAGCTGTTTTTT. Translation: CASSGLAGGRATGELFF.

V usage is TRBV9 and J usage is TRBJ2-5; 7 bases map to TRBD2. The DNA matches TRBJ2-7 better at its end, which makes the J call doubtful. CDR3 length: 18 amino acids. Germline V gene sequence: CDR1 SGDLS, CDR2 YYNGEE. The CDR3 DNA reads TGTGCCAGCAGCCACGGACTAGAAGGAGTCGGTAGCTCCTACGAGCAGTACTTC. Its translation is CASSHGLEGVGSSYEQYF.

V and J are TRBV5-1 and TRBJ2-2; 9 nucleotides align to TRBD2. V trimming: 5 bases; J trimming: 5 bases; junction bases outside the gene matches: 13. The CDR3 runs 17 residues. Germline-derived CDR1 and CDR2 are SGHRS and YFSETQ. CDR3 residues: CASSFRFAGGATGELFF. The CDR3 region has the DNA TGCGCCAGCAGTTTCCGATTTGCGGGAGGGGCGACCGGGGAGCTGTTTTTT.

The chain employs TRBV9 and TRBJ2-7; possibly TRBD1 for D (6 bases). This CDR3 comprises 14 residues. Germline-derived CDR1 and CDR2 are SGDLS and YYNGEE. V lost 3 bases to trimming and J lost 3 bases, with 13 bases between them. The CDR3 loop reads CASSGEQGSYEQYF. The CDR3 bases are TGTGCCAGCAGCGGCGAACAGGGCAGCTACGAGCAGTACTTC.

This chain links TRBV30 with TRBJ2-1, with TRBD1 as a possible D gene (5 bases). Deletions cut 0 bases from V and 1 base from J, with 16 bases between. In germline, CDR1 is GTSNPN, CDR2 SVGIG (reference sequence). This CDR3 has 17 amino acids. This CDR3 reads CAWSVLGAGLSYNEQFF. The CDR3, as DNA: TGTGCCTGGAGTGTACTGGGCGCAGGGCTATCCTACAATGAGCAGTTCTTC.